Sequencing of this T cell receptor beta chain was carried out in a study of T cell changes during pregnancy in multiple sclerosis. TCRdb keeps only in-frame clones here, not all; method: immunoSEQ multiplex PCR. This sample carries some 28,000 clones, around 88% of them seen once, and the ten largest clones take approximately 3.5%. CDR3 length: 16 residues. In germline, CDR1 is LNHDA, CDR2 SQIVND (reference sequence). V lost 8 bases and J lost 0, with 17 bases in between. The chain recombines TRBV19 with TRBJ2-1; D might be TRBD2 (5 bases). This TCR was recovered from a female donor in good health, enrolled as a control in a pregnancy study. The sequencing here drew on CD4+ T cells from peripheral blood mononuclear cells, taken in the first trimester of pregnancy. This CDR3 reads CASPPGLANSYNEQFF. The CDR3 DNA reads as TGTGCCAGTCCACCCGGGCTAGCCAACTCCTACAATGAGCAGTTCTTC.